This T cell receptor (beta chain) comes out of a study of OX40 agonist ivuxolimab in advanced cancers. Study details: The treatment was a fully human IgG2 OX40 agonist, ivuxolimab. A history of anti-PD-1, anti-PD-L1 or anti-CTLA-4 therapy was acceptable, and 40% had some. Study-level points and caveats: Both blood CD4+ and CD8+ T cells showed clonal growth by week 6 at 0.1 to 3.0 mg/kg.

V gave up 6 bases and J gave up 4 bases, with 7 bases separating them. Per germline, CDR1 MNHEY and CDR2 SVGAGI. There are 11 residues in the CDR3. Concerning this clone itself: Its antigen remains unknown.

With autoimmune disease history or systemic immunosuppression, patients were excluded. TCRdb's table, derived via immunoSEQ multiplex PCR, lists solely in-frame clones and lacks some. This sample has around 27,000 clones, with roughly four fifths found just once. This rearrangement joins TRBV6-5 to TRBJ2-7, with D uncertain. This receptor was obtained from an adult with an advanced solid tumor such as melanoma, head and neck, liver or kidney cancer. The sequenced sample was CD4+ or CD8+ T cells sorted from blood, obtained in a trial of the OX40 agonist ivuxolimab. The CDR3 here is CASRRGYEQYF. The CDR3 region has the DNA TGTGCCAGCAGAAGAGGATACGAGCAGTACTTC.